This entry is about one T cell receptor (beta chain). Its specificity is unknown. Then a second PCR, running roughly 7 to 11 cycles, was carried out with a sample-barcoded 5' primer and a J-beta primer mix. From the 5' RACE reads, TCRdb called clonotypes with MiXCR, one entry per CDR3 protein. The sample contains about 830,000 distinct CDR3 sequences, more than 45% of which appear only once. Peripheral blood from each donor was collected in a volume of about 10 milliliters. Each sample gave at least 6.5 million isolated PBMCs. The CDR3 is made up of 13 amino acids. Per germline, CDR1 SGDLS and CDR2 YYNGEE. V shed 3 bases and J shed 2 bases, with 6 bases lying between them. This sample stems from a study of blood T cells in healthy people across ages. Findings of the study overall: TCR beta diversity, measured per million T cells, fell in a roughly linear way with age.

The chain uses TRBV9 and TRBJ2-1; D is unclear. Sequencing input: blood. This clonotype was obtained from a young man in good health. CDR3 sequence: CASSDQAYNEQFF. Here the CDR3 DNA reads TGTGCCAGCAGCGATCAGGCCTACAATGAGCAGTTCTTC.